This is a list of T cell receptor beta chains from one sample in a study of blood T cell repertoires in COVID-19. Here immunoSEQ multiplex PCR was the method, and the copy in TCRdb shows in-frame clones only, minus some. The table shows 230,000 or so clones, with 88% occurring only once. The source material was PBMCs or T cells enriched from blood (not recorded which). The origin of the receptors is a woman aged 40 to 50 with acute COVID-19. Each CDR3 is given with its conserved first and last residue. Fields, in order: J gene, V gene, clone size, D gene, CDR3 DNA, CDR3 protein. D genes are given only for firm matches. Clone size appears in some rows only: once, few, many, or a class for an expanded clone.

TRBJ1-1 TRBV15 . . TGTGCCACCAGCTGGCGGGAGTTAAACACTGAAGCTTTCTTT CATSWRELNTEAFF
TRBJ1-3 TRBV7-2 . . TGTGCCAGCAGCTTAGACAGGGTAGAGGGAAACACCATATATTTT CASSLDRVEGNTIYF
TRBJ1-1 TRBV25-1 . . TGTGCCAGCAGTGAGCGAGGGCTGACTGAAGCTTTCTTT CASSERGLTEAFF
TRBJ1-2 TRBV11-3 . TRBD1 TGTGCCAGCAGCCTCCGGACAGGGAGTGATGGCTACACCTTC CASSLRTGSDGYTF
TRBJ2-7 TRBV10-3 . . TGTGCCATCAGTGAGAGAGAGGAGGCGCACGAGCAGTACTTC CAISEREEAHEQYF
TRBJ2-7 TRBV4-3 . TRBD1 TGCGCCAGCAGCCATCTCCGGGACAGCACCTACGAGCAGTACTTC CASSHLRDSTYEQYF
TRBJ1-3 TRBV11-2 few . TGTGCCAGCAGGACTCTCCCGGCGGTCGGAAACACCATATATTTT CASRTLPAVGNTIYF
TRBJ2-1 TRBV30 . TRBD1 TGTGCCTGGAGTCGACAGGGCCCCTACAATGAGCAGTTCTTC CAWSRQGPYNEQFF
TRBJ2-1 TRBV5-6 . TRBD1 TGTGCCAGCAGCTTGACAGGGGGCGAAGTCGATGAGCAGTTCTTC CASSLTGGEVDEQFF
TRBJ2-2 TRBV10-1 . TRBD2 TGCGCCAGCACCGGGACTAGCGGGAGTCTTGGCACCGGGGAGCTGTTTTTT CASTGTSGSLGTGELFF
TRBJ1-5 TRBV5-6 . . TGTGCCAGCAGCTTGGAGGCAGGGGCGAGCAATCAGCCCCAGCATTTT CASSLEAGASNQPQHF
TRBJ2-5 TRBV7-2 . TRBD2 TGTGCCAGCAGCCTCACCCCATGGGGAGGGGAAGAGACCCAGTACTTC CASSLTPWGGEETQYF
TRBJ2-3 TRBV9 . . TGTGCCAGCAGCGTATTTGGTGGCCTCACAGATACGCAGTATTTT CASSVFGGLTDTQYF